A selection of T cell receptor beta chains follows, all from one sample in a study of high-grade serous ovarian cancer treatment subgroups. Sequenced by immunoSEQ multiplex PCR; TCRdb stores in-frame clones only, minus some. The table shows some 4,000 clones, with 65% to 80% occurring only once. Source material: tumor tissue. These receptors were obtained from a human donor with high-grade serous ovarian cancer. The CDR3 runs from the conserved cysteine through the conserved F or W. D genes are given only for firm matches. The size entry is marked missing in some rows and otherwise reads once, few, many or a size class.

j_gene	v_gene	d_gene	abundance	CDR3aa	CDR3nt
TRBJ2-3	TRBV2	NA	NA	CASSDQVDTQYF	TGTGCCAGCAGTGACCAAGTAGATACGCAGTATTTT
TRBJ1-2	TRBV6-5	NA	NA	CASSPGDYGYTF	TGTGCCAGCAGTCCAGGGGACTATGGCTACACCTTC
TRBJ1-3	TRBV11-2	TRBD1	NA	CASSPDRGAGNTIYF	TGTGCCAGCAGTCCTGACAGGGGAGCTGGAAACACCATATATTTT
TRBJ1-5	TRBV2	NA	NA	CASSPGLWQPQHF	TGTGCCAGCAGCCCGGGACTGTGGCAGCCCCAGCATTTT
TRBJ1-2	TRBV10-1	NA	NA	CASSDLNYGYTF	TGCGCCAGCAGTGACCTCAACTATGGCTACACCTTC
TRBJ1-2	TRBV4-1	TRBD1	NA	CASSQAGQGNYGYTF	TGCGCCAGCAGCCAAGCGGGACAGGGAAACTATGGCTACACCTTC
TRBJ1-1	TRBV6-6	NA	few	CASKGGVNTEAFF	TGTGCCAGCAAGGGCGGGGTGAACACTGAAGCTTTCTTT
TRBJ2-1	TRBV7-2	TRBD2	NA	CASSPPGLAAYNEQFF	TGTGCCAGCAGCCCTCCGGGACTAGCGGCTTACAATGAGCAGTTCTTC
TRBJ1-1	TRBV6-5	TRBD1	NA	CASSGRQGTNTEAFF	TGTGCCAGCAGTGGGCGACAGGGCACGAACACTGAAGCTTTCTTT
TRBJ1-1	TRBV19	TRBD1	NA	CASSTDRGITEAFF	TGTGCCAGTAGTACGGACAGGGGGATCACTGAAGCTTTCTTT
TRBJ1-6	TRBV5-1	NA	NA	CASSLVGSSYNSPLHF	TGCGCCAGCAGCTTGGTGGGAAGCTCCTATAATTCACCCCTCCACTTT
TRBJ2-7	TRBV5-1	TRBD1	few	CASSLAGTGTYEQYF	TGCGCCAGCAGCTTGGCCGGGACAGGGACCTACGAGCAGTACTTC
TRBJ2-7	TRBV14	TRBD2	few	CASSQHGRGAYEQYF	TGTGCCAGCAGCCAACACGGACGGGGGGCCTACGAGCAGTACTTC
TRBJ1-3	TRBV30	NA	NA	CAWSRGVSGNTIYF	TGTGCCTGGAGCCGGGGGGTCTCTGGAAACACCATATATTTT
TRBJ1-2	TRBV19	NA	few	CASEGFGYTF	TGTGCCAGCGAGGGGTTTGGCTACACCTTC
TRBJ1-2	TRBV6-4	TRBD1	NA	CASRATGTGGSGGYTF	TGTGCCAGCAGGGCCACCGGGACAGGGGGTTCCGGCGGCTACACCTTC